This TCR beta chain was found in a study of pediatric ulcerative colitis. Notes on the study in general: Some T cells in rectal biopsies may come from blood, especially with overt colitis.

One to two pinch biopsies were taken from the rectum during colonoscopy. Only in-frame clones appear in the TCRdb table, and some are missing; sequencing was by immunoSEQ multiplex PCR. Of 40,000 to 55,000 clones detected, about 79% appear once; the ten largest clones hold less than 4.5%. With respect to this clone: Antigen: not known.

Germline V gene sequence: CDR1 MNHNY, CDR2 SVGAGI (reference sequence). V was pared by 2 bases and J by 3 bases, with 12 bases between. The CDR3 is 15 amino acids. The clonotype was recovered from a girl aged 10 to 17 with moderate ulcerative colitis. This rearrangement joins TRBV6-6 to TRBJ2-3; possible D gene TRBD2, 5 bases. Sequencing was done on a sample of gut tissue. The CDR3 reads CASSYRSPGTDTQYF. CDR3 nucleotide sequence: TGTGCCAGCAGTTACAGGTCCCCGGGGACAGATACGCAGTATTTT.